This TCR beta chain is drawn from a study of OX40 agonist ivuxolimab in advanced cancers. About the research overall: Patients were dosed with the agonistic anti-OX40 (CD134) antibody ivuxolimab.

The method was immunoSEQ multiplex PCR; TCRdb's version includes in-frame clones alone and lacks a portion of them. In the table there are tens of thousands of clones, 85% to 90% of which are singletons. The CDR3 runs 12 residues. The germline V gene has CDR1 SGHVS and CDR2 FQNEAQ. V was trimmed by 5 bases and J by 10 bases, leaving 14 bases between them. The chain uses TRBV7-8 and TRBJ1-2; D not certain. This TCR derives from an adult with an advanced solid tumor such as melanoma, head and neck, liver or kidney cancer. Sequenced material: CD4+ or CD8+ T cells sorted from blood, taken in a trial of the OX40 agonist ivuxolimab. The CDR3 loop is CASSLVRGYYTF. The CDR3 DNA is TGTGCCAGCAGCCTAGTGAGAGGGTACTACACCTTC.